The 23 T cell receptor beta chains listed next were all sequenced from one sample in a study of shared clonotypes between healthy human individuals. The assay was immunoSEQ multiplex PCR, and TCRdb's table has in-frame clones only and misses some. The repertoire consists of about 960,000 clones, with 60% to 85% occurring once and the leading ten covering roughly 1.5%. Sequencing input: memory CD4+ T cells sorted from blood. Subset meaning: CD45RA-negative fraction. The receptors were gathered from a man between 18 and 35 years old in good health.

This sequence joins TRBV18 and TRBJ1-4; no reliable D call. CDR1 is KGHSH and CDR2 is LQKENI in the germline V gene. The CDR3 has 13 residues. Trimming removed 3 bases at V and 7 bases at J, with 9 bases between. The CDR3 DNA reads as TGTGCCAGCTCACCGGGGATCTCTGAAAAACTGTTTTTT. Protein: CASSPGISEKLFF.

This clone appeared a few times. The chain uses TRBV5-1 and TRBJ2-7; the D gene could be TRBD1 or TRBD2 (5 bases each). CDR1 and CDR2 from the germline V gene are SGHRS and YFSETQ. Trimming removed 3 bases from V and 5 bases from J, with 15 bases in between. The CDR3 runs 14 residues. Here the CDR3 reads CASSWGTFRDEQYF. CDR3 DNA sequence: TGCGCCAGCAGCTGGGGGACCTTTCGAGACGAGCAGTACTTC. The full variable domain, its missing parts supplied by reference TRBV5-1 and TRBJ2-7, is KAGVTQTPRYLIKTRGQQVTLSCSPISGHRSVSWYQQTPGQGLQFLFEYFSETQRNKGNFPGRFSGRQFSNSRSEMNVSTLELGDSALYLCASSWGTFRDEQYFGPGTRLTVT.

J is TRBJ2-7 and V is TRBV30, with 8 bases fitting TRBD2. This CDR3 is 13 amino acids long. Germline assignment: CDR1 GTSNPN and CDR2 SVGIG (reference sequence). The V and J ends lost 4 bases and 3 bases, in that order; junction bases with no gene match: 5. Here the CDR3 reads CAWKVGGVYEQYF. CDR3 DNA sequence: TGTGCCTGGAAGGTCGGGGGGGTCTACGAGCAGTACTTC.

The rearrangement joins TRBV7-9 to TRBJ2-2; D not certain. The CDR3 is 15 amino acids. Trimming stripped 2 bases from V and 5 bases from J, with 12 bases between. Germline V CDR1 and CDR2: SEHNR, FQNEAQ (reference sequence). This chain's CDR3 is CASSLKLAVTGELFF. In DNA, the CDR3 is TGTGCCAGCAGCTTAAAATTGGCCGTTACCGGGGAGCTGTTTTTT.

The chain couples TRBV2 to TRBJ2-7; 9 bases match TRBD1. Germline CDR1 is SNHLY and CDR2 is FYNNEI. V gave up 6 bases and J gave up 3 bases; unmatched junction bases: 6. The CDR3 spans 14 residues. The CDR3 reads CASRYPGQGYEQYF. Written as DNA, the CDR3 is TGTGCCAGCAGGTATCCGGGACAGGGCTACGAGCAGTACTTC. The full variable domain, rest sourced from reference TRBV2 and TRBJ2-7, is EPEVTQTPSHQVTQMGQEVILRCVPISNHLYFYWYRQILGQKVEFLVSFYNNEISEKSEIFDDQFSVERPDGSNFTLKIRSTKLEDSAMYFCASRYPGQGYEQYFGPGTRLTVT.

The gene calls are TRBV30 and TRBJ2-4; 7 bases agree with TRBD1. The V gene's germline CDR1 is GTSNPN and CDR2 SVGIG (reference sequence). The ends lost 2 bases at V and 9 bases at J; junction bases unmatched: 16. This CDR3 contains 16 residues. CDR3 region: CAWSLQALRQGTIQYF. The DNA of the CDR3 is TGTGCCTGGAGTCTACAAGCCCTTCGACAGGGTACCATTCAGTACTTC. Full variable domain (remainder filled in from reference TRBV30 and TRBJ2-4): SQTIHQWPATLVQPVGSPLSLECTVEGTSNPNLYWYRQAAGRGLQLLFYSVGIGQISSEVPQNLSASRPQDRQFILSSKKLLLSDSGFYLCAWSLQALRQGTIQYFGAGTRLSVL.

This chain links TRBV10-3 with TRBJ2-7; D possibly corresponds to TRBD1 (5 bases). The ends were cut back, 5 bases at V and 2 bases at J, with 19 bases in the middle. This CDR3 has 16 residues. Germline CDR1 is ENHRY and CDR2 is SYGVKD. The CDR3 coding sequence is TGTGCCATCAGTCAAAGGGGCGCGAAAGTAACCTACGAGCAGTACTTC. As protein: CAISQRGAKVTYEQYF.

This CDR3 is CASIPGGAYEQYF. The CDR3 DNA is TGTGCCAGCATCCCCGGGGGGGCCTACGAGCAGTACTTC. This chain connects TRBV6-1 to TRBJ2-7, with 8 bases identical to TRBD2. Germline V gene sequence: CDR1 MNHNS, CDR2 SASEGT. The CDR3 is 13 amino acids. Losses at the gene ends were 7 bases for V and 2 bases for J; bases not matched to a gene: 4.

This clone has only a few counts. This chain connects TRBV5-1 to TRBJ2-1, with D uncertain. Trimming shortened V by 0 bases and J by 2 bases, and 6 bases separated the two germline ends. The CDR3 has 14 amino acids. Per germline, CDR1 SGHRS and CDR2 YFSETQ. This CDR3 reads CASSLERAYNEQFF. In DNA form, the CDR3 reads TGCGCCAGCAGCTTGGAACGAGCCTACAATGAGCAGTTCTTC.

This clone was picked up one time. The rearrangement links TRBV10-2 to TRBJ1-2; possible D gene TRBD1, 5 bases. The V gene lost 6 bases and the J gene lost 6 bases, with 14 bases spanning the gap. This CDR3 has 13 residues. Germline assignment: CDR1 WSHSY and CDR2 SAAADI. CDR3 loop: CASSVTGPDGYTF. The CDR3 bases are TGCGCCAGCAGCGTTACAGGTCCCGATGGCTACACCTTC.

This clone was detected once. The chain couples TRBV27 to TRBJ2-5, with D possibly called TRBD1 or TRBD2 (5 bases each). This CDR3 contains 15 residues. The germline V gene encodes CDR1 MNHEY and CDR2 SMNVEV (reference sequence). V lost 4 bases to trimming and J lost 1 base, with 13 bases between them. CDR3 in DNA: TGTGCCAGCAGTTCCTCTGGGGGACCCCAAGAGACCCAGTACTTC. Its translation is CASSSSGGPQETQYF.

The chain uses TRBV28 and TRBJ1-1; D is perhaps TRBD1 (6 bases). CDR3 size: 13 residues. Germline CDR1 and CDR2: MDHEN and SYDVKM. Trimming took 7 bases from V and 5 from J, leaving 14 bases between them. CDR3 protein: CASMNRGRTEAFF. The DNA for the CDR3 is TGTGCCAGCATGAATAGGGGGAGGACTGAAGCTTTCTTT.

The chain uses TRBV9 and TRBJ2-1; D gene unclear. This CDR3 is 14 amino acids long. V shed 0 bases and J shed 1 base, with 5 bases lying between them. Germline V gives CDR1 SGDLS, CDR2 YYNGEE. CDR3 sequence: CASSVVQSYNEQFF. The CDR3 DNA is TGTGCCAGCAGCGTAGTCCAATCCTACAATGAGCAGTTCTTC.

This clone was counted only a few times. CDR3 residues: CASFQGRPNQPQHF. The CDR3 DNA sequence: TGTGCCAGCTTTCAGGGGCGCCCGAATCAGCCCCAGCATTTT. The chain combines TRBV28 with TRBJ1-5; TRBD1 is a possible D gene (6 bases). The V end was cut by 8 bases, the J end by 4 bases, with 15 bases between. CDR3 size: 14 residues. The germline V gene encodes CDR1 MDHEN and CDR2 SYDVKM.

The gene calls are TRBV5-1 and TRBJ2-7; TRBD1 matches at 10 bases. Trimming cost V 5 bases and J 5 bases; bases outside gene matches: 7. The CDR3 is 14 residues long. Germline V gives CDR1 SGHRS, CDR2 YFSETQ. The CDR3 DNA reads as TGCGCCAGCAGTCGGCGACAGGGGGCAGACGAGCAGTACTTC. Translating gives CASSRRQGADEQYF.

This chain uses TRBV6-6 with TRBJ1-5; TRBD1 agrees at 9 bases. CDR3 length: 13 amino acids. With V trimmed by 10 bases and J by 3 bases, 4 bases remained unmatched. The germline CDR1 and CDR2 sequences are MNHNY and SVGAGI (reference sequence). CDR3 protein: CAIRDRDNQPQHF. In DNA form, the CDR3 reads TGTGCCATTAGGGACAGGGACAATCAGCCCCAGCATTTT.

The chain links TRBV28 to TRBJ2-2, with a possible D match to TRBD1 (6 bases). Germline-derived CDR1 and CDR2 are MDHEN and SYDVKM. The CDR3 totals 14 residues. CDR3 coding DNA: TGTGCTACCAACAGGGTCTTCCAGACCGGGGAGCTGTTTTTT. Translating gives CATNRVFQTGELFF.

The CDR3 DNA is TGTGCCAGCTTAGACCGCTCCTACGAGCAGTACTTC. This encodes CASLDRSYEQYF. J is TRBJ2-7 and V is TRBV11-2; no reliable D call. CDR1 and CDR2 from the germline V gene are SGHAT and FQNNGV. The CDR3 spans 12 residues. V dropped 8 bases and J dropped 0 bases, with 8 bases sitting between them.

The sample holds a few counts of this clone. The J gene is TRBJ2-7, the V gene TRBV6-1; D possibly corresponds to TRBD1 (6 bases). V shed 2 bases and J shed 2 bases, with 10 bases lying between them. CDR3 length: 14 residues. CDR1 is MNHNS, CDR2 SASEGT, per germline. This CDR3 reads CASSELDRPYEQYF. The CDR3 DNA is TGTGCCAGCAGTGAACTGGACAGACCCTACGAGCAGTACTTC.

This chain uses TRBV28 with TRBJ1-6; 7 bases are shared with TRBD1. The CDR3 is 14 residues long. Germline values: CDR1 MDHEN, CDR2 SYDVKM. V was pared by 8 bases and J by 3 bases, with 4 bases of the junction left unmatched. CDR3 nucleotides: TGTGCCAGCTTTGGGGACAGCTATAATTCACCCCTCCACTTT. It translates to CASFGDSYNSPLHF.

The chain is built from TRBV7-3 and TRBJ2-1; 12 bases match TRBD2. Germline V CDR1 and CDR2: SGHTA, FQGTGA. The CDR3 runs to 13 residues. With V trimmed by 5 bases and J by 10 bases, 3 bases remained unmatched. The CDR3 sequence: CASSPGTSGEQFF. The CDR3 DNA follows: TGTGCCAGCAGCCCCGGGACTAGCGGGGAGCAGTTCTTC.

As regards this clone: Other DNA sequences within the sample encode an identical CDR3. CDR3 nucleotides: TGTGCCAGCAGTGGAAGAGAGACCCAGTACTTC. Amino acids: CASSGRETQYF. This sequence joins TRBV2 and TRBJ2-5, with D hard to call. The germline V and J ends were trimmed by 4 bases and 4 bases, with 4 bases remaining between them. CDR1 SNHLY and CDR2 FYNNEI come from the germline V gene. This CDR3 is built from 11 residues.

The chain joins TRBV7-8 to TRBJ2-2; D unresolved. Germline assignment: CDR1 SGHVS and CDR2 FQNEAQ. V was shortened by 7 bases and J by 6 bases, with 21 bases between the two germline ends. There are 16 residues in the CDR3. CDR3 region: CASTGDPGIVSGELFF. CDR3 in DNA: TGTGCCAGCACCGGCGACCCAGGAATTGTATCCGGGGAGCTGTTTTTT.